The T cell receptor beta chain under discussion was sequenced for a study of cytomegalovirus exposure and HLA in healthy donors. The study's findings and limits: Segments of the TCR beta V type were, in most cases, productive about 87% or about 30% of the time in an earlier analysis. Across HLA loci, a later analysis found differing TCR association rates, with DRB1 most and HLA-C fewest. Later genetic work tied a missense DCLRE1C variant to beta-chain V and J trimming. Other equally common chains were less clonally expanded than HLA-associated TCR beta chains, a later analysis showed.

V dropped 1 base and J dropped 1; count of bases not matched to a gene: 3. This CDR3 region has 16 residues. Germline CDR1 and CDR2: SSHAT and FNYEAQ (reference sequence). Primers: 60 Vbeta forward and 13 Jbeta reverse. Profiled with immunoSEQ multiplex PCR; TCRdb holds only in-frame clones, not every one. This table has over 85,000 clones, 79% appearing once. With regard to this clone: Its antigen is as yet unknown.

The genes are TRBV7-7 and TRBJ2-2; 7 nucleotides match TRBD2. The clonotype comes from a man between 25 and 39 years old in good health and CMV-seropositive. The sequenced sample was PBMCs. The CDR3 region has the DNA TGTGCCAGCAGCTTAGGTCTAGCGGAGAACACCGGGGAGCTGTTTTTT. Encoded protein: CASSLGLAENTGELFF.